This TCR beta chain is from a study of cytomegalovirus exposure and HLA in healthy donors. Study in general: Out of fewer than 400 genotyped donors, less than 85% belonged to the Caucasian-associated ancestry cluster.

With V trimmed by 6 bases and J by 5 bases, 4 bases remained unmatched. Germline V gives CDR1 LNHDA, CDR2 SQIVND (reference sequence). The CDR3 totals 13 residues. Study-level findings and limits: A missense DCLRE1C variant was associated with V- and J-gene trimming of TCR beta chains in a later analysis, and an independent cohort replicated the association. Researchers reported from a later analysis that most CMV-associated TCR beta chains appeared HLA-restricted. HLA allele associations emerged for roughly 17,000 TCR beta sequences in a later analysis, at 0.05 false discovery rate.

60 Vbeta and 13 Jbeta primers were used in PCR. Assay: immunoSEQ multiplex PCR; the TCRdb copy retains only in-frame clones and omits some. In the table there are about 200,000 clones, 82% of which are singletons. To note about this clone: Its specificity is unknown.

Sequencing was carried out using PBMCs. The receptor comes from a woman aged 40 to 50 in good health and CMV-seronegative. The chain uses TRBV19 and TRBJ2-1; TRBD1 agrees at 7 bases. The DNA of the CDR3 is TGTGCCAGTAGCCCAGACAGGGACAATGAGCAGTTCTTC. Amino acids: CASSPDRDNEQFF.